The rows below give T cell receptor beta chains drawn from one sample of a study of monozygotic twins with inflammatory bowel disease. TCRdb re-called the 5' RACE reads, yielding one record per CDR3 amino acid sequence without DNA. Here the sample table reports under 150,000 distinct CDR3 sequences. Sequencing used blood. These TCRs come from a human donor with ulcerative colitis or Crohn's disease, or a healthy co-twin of an affected twin (not recorded which). The CDR3 runs from the conserved cysteine through the conserved F or W.

V gene	J gene	CDR3 protein
TRBV18	TRBJ1-5	CASSPGGGQPQHF
TRBV5-1	TRBJ2-7	CASRGQGAVEQYF
TRBV14	TRBJ1-1	CASSPGAYNTEAFF
TRBV29-1	TRBJ2-3	CSVDLAGADTQYF
TRBV24-1	TRBJ2-3	CATSDFAAGVFTDTQYF
TRBV7-2	TRBJ1-1	CASSSYSSTEAFF
TRBV27	TRBJ2-3	CASSPRGRVLADTQYF
TRBV20-1	TRBJ2-1	CSAREAQTSYNEQFF
TRBV12-5	TRBJ2-2	CASATGQGATGELFF
TRBV9	TRBJ2-3	CASSVEREGVHTTDTQYF
TRBV30	TRBJ2-7	CAWSGGYEQYF
TRBV27	TRBJ1-2	CASSTEGKSSGYTF
TRBV19	TRBJ1-1	CASSIVLTRDLSNTEAFF
TRBV7-9	TRBJ2-7	CASSSPGQVYEQYF
TRBV6-4	TRBJ2-3	CASSAGTGETDTQYF
TRBV6-2/TRBV6-3	TRBJ2-1	CASTLRSFLGLSNEQFF
TRBV7-6	TRBJ2-7	CASNSYEGRSYEQYF
TRBV5-1	TRBJ2-2	CASSPPGSGAHTGELFF
TRBV5-1	TRBJ2-6	CASSLARDRGSGANVLTF
TRBV7-6	TRBJ2-1	CASSFNFPSPGQGTEQFF
TRBV6-5	TRBJ1-1	CASIKPGAPEAFF
TRBV7-3	TRBJ2-5	CASSFGQGGEETQYF
TRBV7-9	TRBJ1-5	CASTAGTGDNQPQHF
TRBV7-2	TRBJ1-6	CASSLGAGVSYNSPLHF
TRBV5-1	TRBJ2-3	CASSLERGTDTQYF
TRBV5-4	TRBJ2-1	CASSLDWDSRSIPLF
TRBV5-5	TRBJ1-5	CASSPTDQPQHF
TRBV7-2	TRBJ2-3	CASSVPGQGGHTQYF
TRBV7-6	TRBJ2-1	CASSPLPGGVTPGEQFF